This note documents a single TCR beta chain sequence. The target antigen is unknown. These data belong to a study of cytomegalovirus exposure and HLA in healthy donors. General study findings and limits: Sequencing artifact likely explains a cluster of highly shared sequence variants. The study listed approximately 160 cytomegalovirus-associated TCR beta chains.

With 60 Vbeta and 13 Jbeta primers, the PCR was carried out. Sequenced by immunoSEQ multiplex PCR; TCRdb stores in-frame clones only, minus some. The sample has 150,000 to 200,000 clones, about 80% seen once. Input material: PBMCs. This TCR came from a female donor in good health and CMV-seronegative.

CDR3 sequence (DNA): TGTGCCAGCAAGCGGGGTGAATACAATGAGCAGTTCTTC. It encodes CASKRGEYNEQFF. The rearrangement uses TRBV6-5 and TRBJ2-1, with 7 bases that match TRBD2. CDR1 is MNHEY, CDR2 SVGAGI, per germline. This CDR3 spans 13 amino acids. V lost 7 bases, J lost 4 bases, and 4 bases stayed unmatched.